These 21 T cell receptor beta chains share one sample of origin, sequenced in a study of cytomegalovirus exposure and HLA in healthy donors. The PCR employed 60 Vbeta primers together with 13 Jbeta primers. Assay: immunoSEQ multiplex PCR; the TCRdb copy retains only in-frame clones and omits some. The sample has about 120,000 clones, 75% to 90% seen once. Specimen: PBMCs. The origin of the receptors is a man aged 35-49 years in good health and CMV-seronegative.

The chain has TRBV11-1 and TRBJ2-3; tentatively, D is TRBD1 (6 bases). Trimming pared 5 bases from V and 6 bases from J, leaving 15 bases between. CDR3 size: 14 residues. The germline V gene encodes CDR1 SGHAT and CDR2 FQDESV (reference sequence). CDR3 nucleotides: TGTGCCAGCAGCCTCGGACATGGGGGCGATACGCAGTATTTT. Translated, it gives CASSLGHGGDTQYF.

The rearrangement joins TRBV30 to TRBJ2-4; no reliable D call. Trimming removed 1 base at V and 0 bases at J, with 16 bases between. Germline CDR1 is GTSNPN and CDR2 is SVGIG (reference sequence). CDR3 length: 17 amino acids. The CDR3 spells CAWSDPPRLLAKNIQYF. CDR3 sequence (DNA): TGTGCCTGGAGTGACCCACCCAGACTGTTAGCCAAAAACATTCAGTACTTC. The variable domain in full, with the rest retrieved from reference TRBV30 and TRBJ2-4, is SQTIHQWPATLVQPVGSPLSLECTVEGTSNPNLYWYRQAAGRGLQLLFYSVGIGQISSEVPQNLSASRPQDRQFILSSKKLLLSDSGFYLCAWSDPPRLLAKNIQYFGAGTRLSVL.

V gene TRBV2 combines with J gene TRBJ1-1; 8 nucleotides align to TRBD1. From germline, CDR1 is SNHLY and CDR2 FYNNEI. V lost 2 bases to trimming and J lost 0 bases; unmatched junction nucleotides: 8. This CDR3 is 17 amino acids long. CDR3 DNA: TGTGCCAGCAGTGAAAATGTCGTCAGGGGGCTGAACACTGAAGCTTTCTTT. It is translated as CASSENVVRGLNTEAFF. Drawing the rest from reference TRBV2 and TRBJ1-1, the complete variable domain is EPEVTQTPSHQVTQMGQEVILRCVPISNHLYFYWYRQILGQKVEFLVSFYNNEISEKSEIFDDQFSVERPDGSNFTLKIRSTKLEDSAMYFCASSENVVRGLNTEAFFGQGTRLTVV.

Remarks on this clone: The junction shows a germline mismatch at one end, possibly a read error. The chain combines TRBV19 with TRBJ2-5, with TRBD1 matching over 7 bases. Germline-derived CDR1 and CDR2 are LNHDA and SQIVND (reference sequence). The CDR3 consists of 14 residues. The DNA for the CDR3 is TGTGCCAGTAGTACAGAAGGGGGCCAAGGGACCCAGTACTTC. Protein sequence: CASSTEGGQGTQYF. The full variable domain, its missing parts supplied by reference TRBV19 and TRBJ2-5, is DGGITQSPKYLFRKEGQNVTLSCEQNLNHDAMYWYRQDPGQGLRLIYYSQIVNDFQKGDIAEGYSVSREKKESFPLTVTSAQKNPTAFYLCASSTEGGQGTQYFGPGTRLLVL.

The chain couples TRBV25-1 to TRBJ2-5; D unclear. The germline V and J ends were trimmed by 4 bases and 10 bases, with 7 bases remaining between them. Germline CDR1 MGHDK, CDR2 SYGVNS. The CDR3 is made up of 10 amino acids. CDR3 sequence (DNA): TGTGCCAGCAGTGGGTCGAGCCAGTACTTC. It yields the protein CASSGSSQYF.

This clone was detected a few times. The chain combines TRBV27 with TRBJ2-1; 10 nucleotides align to TRBD2. The germline gives CDR1 MNHEY, CDR2 SMNVEV (reference sequence). Trimming at V came to 7 bases and at J to 5 bases, leaving 8 bases not matched to a gene. This CDR3 comprises 15 residues. In DNA, the CDR3 is TGTGCCAGCAACACCGGGACTAGCGCTAACAATGAGCAGTTCTTC. It yields the protein CASNTGTSANNEQFF.

V and J are TRBV6-4 and TRBJ2-1; 12 positions match TRBD2. This CDR3 has 16 residues. V lost 0 bases and J lost 6; bases outside the gene matches: 3. Germline-derived CDR1 and CDR2 are MRHNA and SNTAGT. For the CDR3, the DNA is TGTGCCAGCAGTGACTCGTCTAGCGGGGGGGCCAATGAGCAGTTCTTC. This sequence encodes CASSDSSSGGANEQFF.

The chain uses TRBV5-4 and TRBJ2-1, with 7 nucleotides matching TRBD2. J gave up 7 bases and V 4 bases, and 14 bases lay outside the gene matches. This CDR3 contains 16 residues. Germline CDR1 SGHNT, CDR2 YYREEE (reference sequence). The CDR3 DNA sequence: TGTGCCAGCAGCGGGGGGGAAGGACTAGACTCGAATGAGCAGTTCTTC. This translates into CASSGGEGLDSNEQFF. The full variable domain, in which reference TRBV5-4 and TRBJ2-1 provide the parts outside the CDR3, is ETGVTQSPTHLIKTRGQQVTLRCSSQSGHNTVSWYQQALGQGPQFIFQYYREEENGRGNFPPRFSGLQFPNYSSELNVNALELDDSALYLCASSGGEGLDSNEQFFGPGTRLTVL.

V usage is TRBV25-1 and J usage is TRBJ1-2, with 11 bases lining up with TRBD1. Germline trimming cut 4 bases from V and 6 bases from J; bases unmatched to any gene: 4. In germline, CDR1 is MGHDK, CDR2 SYGVNS. The CDR3 extends over 14 amino acids. The CDR3 DNA reads TGTGCCAGCAGTGCGGGACAGGGGGTGAATGGCTACACCTTC. Protein product: CASSAGQGVNGYTF.

The V gene is TRBV19, the J gene TRBJ2-7; TRBD1 matches at 8 bases. The CDR3 runs 14 residues. Unmatched junction bases numbered 3, after V lost 2 bases and J lost 3 bases. Germline lookup yields CDR1 LNHDA and CDR2 SQIVND (reference sequence). This CDR3 is CASSIWDRSYEQYF. CDR3 bases: TGTGCCAGTAGTATATGGGACAGGAGCTACGAGCAGTACTTC.

V usage is TRBV7-9 and J usage is TRBJ1-2; 11 bases are a match to TRBD1. This CDR3 has 17 amino acids. With V trimmed by 1 base and J by 4 bases, 8 bases remained unmatched. Germline V gene sequence: CDR1 SEHNR, CDR2 FQNEAQ (reference sequence). CDR3 amino acids: CASSLGPLGQGAYGYTF. The CDR3 DNA sequence: TGTGCCAGCAGCTTAGGTCCCCTAGGACAGGGGGCCTATGGCTACACCTTC.

V and J are TRBV7-8 and TRBJ2-5, with D uncertain. Germline CDR1 reads SGHVS; CDR2 reads FQNEAQ. Between the trimmed V and J ends, which lost 5 bases and 3 bases, there was a span of 7 bases. The CDR3 covers 12 residues. CDR3 coding DNA: TGTGCCAGCAGCGGGCAAAAAGAGACCCAGTACTTC. Translating gives CASSGQKETQYF.

The chain employs TRBV5-1 and TRBJ1-1, with D uncertain. With 3 bases removed from V and 5 bases from J, the gap between germline ends came to 17 bases. Germline V gives CDR1 SGHRS, CDR2 YFSETQ. CDR3 size: 15 residues. Here the CDR3 DNA reads TGCGCCAGCAGCTCCGAACCCGCGGTTATAACTGAAGCTTTCTTT. Protein: CASSSEPAVITEAFF.

This chain connects TRBV10-2 to TRBJ2-7, with 10 nucleotides matching TRBD1. The germline V gene encodes CDR1 WSHSY and CDR2 SAAADI. The CDR3 is 16 amino acids. Unmatched junction bases numbered 12, after V lost 4 bases and J lost 6 bases. The DNA of the CDR3 is TGCGCCAGCAGTGTTGGGCCGGGACAGGGGTCTTCCGAGCAGTACTTC. Its translation is CASSVGPGQGSSEQYF.

CDR3 region: CASSTYGTGQETQYF. DNA of the CDR3: TGTGCCAGCAGTACCTACGGGACAGGTCAAGAGACCCAGTACTTC. The gene calls are TRBV27 and TRBJ2-5; 8 nucleotides align to TRBD1. The CDR3 spans 15 residues. CDR1 MNHEY and CDR2 SMNVEV come from the germline V gene (reference sequence). Germline trimming cut 5 bases from V and 2 bases from J; bases unmatched to any gene: 7.

The chain recombines TRBV5-1 with TRBJ2-3; TRBD2 agrees at 7 bases. CDR1 and CDR2 from the germline V gene are SGHRS and YFSETQ. This CDR3 comprises 14 residues. The V gene end was trimmed by 3 bases and the J gene end by 3 bases; junction bases not matched to a gene: 4. CDR3 in DNA: TGCGCCAGCAGCTCAAGGACTAGTACAGATACGCAGTATTTT. Translation: CASSSRTSTDTQYF.

In this sample, this clone turned up a few times. The chain uses TRBV5-4 and TRBJ2-7; perhaps TRBD1 as D (6 bases). Germline CDR1 and CDR2: SGHNT and YYREEE (reference sequence). Trimming shortened V by 0 bases and J by 5 bases, and 12 bases separated the two germline ends. The CDR3 totals 14 residues. CDR3 in amino acids: CASSLEGRGHEQYF. CDR3 bases: TGTGCCAGCAGCTTGGAGGGCAGGGGCCACGAGCAGTACTTC. The variable domain in full, with the rest retrieved from reference TRBV5-4 and TRBJ2-7, is ETGVTQSPTHLIKTRGQQVTLRCSSQSGHNTVSWYQQALGQGPQFIFQYYREEENGRGNFPPRFSGLQFPNYSSELNVNALELDDSALYLCASSLEGRGHEQYFGPGTRLTVT.

The chain recombines TRBV25-1 with TRBJ2-2; perhaps TRBD1 as D (6 bases). The length of the CDR3 is 14 residues. Germline V gene sequence: CDR1 MGHDK, CDR2 SYGVNS. The V end lost 1 base, the J end lost 4 bases, and 7 bases lay between the germline ends. The CDR3 DNA reads TGTGCCAGCAGTGAATCAGGGGTCACCGGGGAGCTGTTTTTT. Amino acids: CASSESGVTGELFF.

The CDR3 sequence is CASSPSAGTEAFF. In DNA form, the CDR3 reads TGTGCCAGCAGCCCCTCTGCGGGGACTGAAGCTTTCTTT. The rearrangement joins TRBV7-3 to TRBJ1-1; D not certain. The CDR3 contains 13 residues. Germline CDR1 is SGHTA and CDR2 is FQGTGA. V was pared by 5 bases and J by 5 bases, with 12 bases between.

The rearrangement uses TRBV18 and TRBJ1-2; 8 bases map to TRBD1. The CDR3 has 14 residues. V shed 4 bases, J shed 13 bases, and the junction held 14 bases outside the gene matches. Germline assignment: CDR1 KGHSH and CDR2 LQKENI. CDR3 DNA sequence: TGTGCCAGCTCACGGATGGACAGGGACGGGTGGGTCACCTTC. Protein: CASSRMDRDGWVTF.

Remarks on this clone: At the DNA level, this CDR3 is encoded by other sequences in the same sample as well. V and J are TRBV5-4 and TRBJ2-3; D is unclear. CDR3 length: 11 amino acids. Germline CDR1 is SGHNT and CDR2 is YYREEE (reference sequence). V dropped 1 base and J dropped 6 bases, with 3 bases sitting between them. Here the CDR3 reads CASSLLDTQYF. The CDR3 bases are TGTGCCAGCAGCTTGCTGGATACGCAGTATTTT.